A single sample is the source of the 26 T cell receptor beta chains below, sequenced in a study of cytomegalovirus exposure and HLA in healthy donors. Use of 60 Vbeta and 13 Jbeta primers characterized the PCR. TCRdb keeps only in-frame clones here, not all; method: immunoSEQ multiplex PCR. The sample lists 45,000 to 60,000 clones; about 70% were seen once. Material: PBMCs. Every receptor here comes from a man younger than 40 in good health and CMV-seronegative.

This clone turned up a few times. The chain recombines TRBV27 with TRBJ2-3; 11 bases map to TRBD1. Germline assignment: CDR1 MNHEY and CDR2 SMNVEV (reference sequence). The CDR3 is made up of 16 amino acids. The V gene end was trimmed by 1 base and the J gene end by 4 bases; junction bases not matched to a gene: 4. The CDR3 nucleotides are TGTGCCAGCAGTTTATTGGGACAGGGGGTCGCAGATACGCAGTATTTT. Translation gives CASSLLGQGVADTQYF.

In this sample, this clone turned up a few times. CDR3 amino acids: CASTPSTGAREKLFF. CDR3 nucleotides: TGTGCCAGCACCCCTTCGACAGGGGCAAGAGAAAAACTGTTTTTT. The chain combines TRBV27 with TRBJ1-4, with 8 bases matching TRBD1. CDR1 and CDR2 from the germline V gene are MNHEY and SMNVEV (reference sequence). Trimming took 7 bases from V and 8 from J; bases not matched to a gene: 12. The CDR3 is 15 residues long.

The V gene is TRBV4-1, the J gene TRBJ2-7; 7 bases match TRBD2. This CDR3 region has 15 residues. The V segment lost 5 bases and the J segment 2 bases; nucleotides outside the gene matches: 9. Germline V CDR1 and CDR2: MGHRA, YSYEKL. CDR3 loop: CASSDVYSGAYEQYF. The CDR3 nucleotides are TGCGCCAGCAGCGATGTATACAGCGGGGCCTACGAGCAGTACTTC.

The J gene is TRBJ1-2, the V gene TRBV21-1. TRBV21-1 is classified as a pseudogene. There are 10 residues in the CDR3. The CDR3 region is CASTSYGYTF. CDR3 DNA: TGTGCCAGCACTTCCTATGGCTACACCTTC.

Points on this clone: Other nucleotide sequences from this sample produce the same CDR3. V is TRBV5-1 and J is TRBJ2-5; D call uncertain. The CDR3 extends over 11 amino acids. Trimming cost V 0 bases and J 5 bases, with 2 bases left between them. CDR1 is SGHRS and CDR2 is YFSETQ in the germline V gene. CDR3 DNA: TGCGCCAGCAGCTTGGCTGAGACCCAGTACTTC. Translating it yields CASSLAETQYF.

The CDR3 loop reads CASSRPPPVTGGNYGYTF. In DNA form, the CDR3 reads TGTGCCAGCAGCCGGCCGCCCCCCGTCACGGGGGGTAACTATGGCTACACCTTC. The chain combines TRBV5-4 with TRBJ1-2; TRBD1 might be the D (5 bases). V shed 4 bases and J shed 1 base, with 23 bases lying between them. The CDR3 has 18 residues. Germline CDR1 SGHNT, CDR2 YYREEE (reference sequence).

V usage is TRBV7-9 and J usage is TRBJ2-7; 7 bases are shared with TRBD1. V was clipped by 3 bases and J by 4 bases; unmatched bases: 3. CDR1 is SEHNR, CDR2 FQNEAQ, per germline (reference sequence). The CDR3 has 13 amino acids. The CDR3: CASSLVTGYEQYF. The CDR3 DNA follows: TGTGCCAGCAGCTTGGTGACAGGGTACGAGCAGTACTTC.

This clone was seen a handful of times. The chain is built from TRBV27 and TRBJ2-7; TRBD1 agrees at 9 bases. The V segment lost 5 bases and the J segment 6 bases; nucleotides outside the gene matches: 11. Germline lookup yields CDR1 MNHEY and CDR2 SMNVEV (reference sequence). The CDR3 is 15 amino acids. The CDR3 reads CASSPSGQGFSEQYF. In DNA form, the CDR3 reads TGTGCCAGCAGTCCGTCGGGACAGGGTTTCTCCGAGCAGTACTTC.

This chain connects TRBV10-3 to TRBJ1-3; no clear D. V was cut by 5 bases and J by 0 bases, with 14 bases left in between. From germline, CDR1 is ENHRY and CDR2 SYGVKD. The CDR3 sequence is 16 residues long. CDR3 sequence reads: CAISYTGVNSGNTIYF. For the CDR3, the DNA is TGTGCCATCAGTTACACCGGGGTCAACTCTGGAAACACCATATATTTT.

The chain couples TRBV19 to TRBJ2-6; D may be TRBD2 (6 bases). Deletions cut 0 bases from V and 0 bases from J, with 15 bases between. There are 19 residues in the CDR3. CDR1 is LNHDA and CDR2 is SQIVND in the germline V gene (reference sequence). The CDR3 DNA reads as TGTGCCAGTAGTATAGATCTTAGCGGAGGCCTCTCTGGGGCCAACGTCCTGACTTTC. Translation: CASSIDLSGGLSGANVLTF. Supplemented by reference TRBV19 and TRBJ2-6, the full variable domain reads DGGITQSPKYLFRKEGQNVTLSCEQNLNHDAMYWYRQDPGQGLRLIYYSQIVNDFQKGDIAEGYSVSREKKESFPLTVTSAQKNPTAFYLCASSIDLSGGLSGANVLTFGAGSRLTVL.

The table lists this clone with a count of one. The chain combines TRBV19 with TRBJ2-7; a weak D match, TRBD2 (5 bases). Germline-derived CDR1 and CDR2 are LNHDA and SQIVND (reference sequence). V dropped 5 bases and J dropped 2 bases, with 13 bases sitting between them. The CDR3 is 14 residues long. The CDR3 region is CASSPHPGAYEQYF. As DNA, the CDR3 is TGTGCCAGTAGTCCCCATCCCGGGGCCTACGAGCAGTACTTC.

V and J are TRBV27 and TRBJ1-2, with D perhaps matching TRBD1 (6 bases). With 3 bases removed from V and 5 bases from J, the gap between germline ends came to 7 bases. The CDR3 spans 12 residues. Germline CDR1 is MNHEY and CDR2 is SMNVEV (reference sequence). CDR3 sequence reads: CASSFQGYGYTF. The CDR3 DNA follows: TGTGCCAGCAGTTTCCAGGGGTATGGCTACACCTTC.

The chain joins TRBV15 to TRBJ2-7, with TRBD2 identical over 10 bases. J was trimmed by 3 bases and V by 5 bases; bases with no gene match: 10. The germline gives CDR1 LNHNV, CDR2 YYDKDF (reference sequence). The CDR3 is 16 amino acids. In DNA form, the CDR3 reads TGTGCCACCAGCTCACATATAGCGGGAGGAAACTACGAGCAGTACTTC. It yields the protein CATSSHIAGGNYEQYF.

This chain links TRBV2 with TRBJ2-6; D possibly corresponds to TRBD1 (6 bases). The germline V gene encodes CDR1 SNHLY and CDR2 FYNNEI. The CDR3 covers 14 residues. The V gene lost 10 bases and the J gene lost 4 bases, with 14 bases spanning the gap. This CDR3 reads CATWTVSGANVLTF. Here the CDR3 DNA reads TGTGCCACCTGGACAGTTTCCGGGGCCAACGTCCTGACTTTC. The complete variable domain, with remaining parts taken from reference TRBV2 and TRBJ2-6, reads EPEVTQTPSHQVTQMGQEVILRCVPISNHLYFYWYRQILGQKVEFLVSFYNNEISEKSEIFDDQFSVERPDGSNFTLKIRSTKLEDSAMYFCATWTVSGANVLTFGAGSRLTVL.

CDR3 region: CASSGLGLHATDTQYF. CDR3 sequence (DNA): TGTGCCAGCAGCGGCCTGGGACTCCATGCTACAGATACGCAGTATTTT. The V call is TRBV9, the J call TRBJ2-3; weak D call: TRBD2 (6 bases). V shed 3 bases and J shed 3 bases, with 17 bases lying between them. This CDR3 comprises 16 residues. Germline values: CDR1 SGDLS, CDR2 YYNGEE.

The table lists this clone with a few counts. The CDR3 region has the DNA TGCGCCAGCAGCATGACCGGGACAGGGGCACAAGAGACCCAGTACTTC. Translating it yields CASSMTGTGAQETQYF. The V call is TRBV5-1, the J call TRBJ2-5; 10 bases match TRBD1. Germline trimming cut 4 bases from V and 2 bases from J; bases unmatched to any gene: 8. This CDR3 region has 16 residues. Germline V gene data show CDR1 as SGHRS and CDR2 as YFSETQ. The whole variable domain, remainder taken from reference TRBV5-1 and TRBJ2-5, is KAGVTQTPRYLIKTRGQQVTLSCSPISGHRSVSWYQQTPGQGLQFLFEYFSETQRNKGNFPGRFSGRQFSNSRSEMNVSTLELGDSALYLCASSMTGTGAQETQYFGPGTRLLVL.

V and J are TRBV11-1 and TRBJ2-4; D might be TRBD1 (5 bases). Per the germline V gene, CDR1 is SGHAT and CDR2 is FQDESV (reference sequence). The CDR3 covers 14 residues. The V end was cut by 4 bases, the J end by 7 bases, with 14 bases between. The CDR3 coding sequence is TGTGCCAGCAGCTGGGGCGGCAGGGATAACATTCAGTACTTC. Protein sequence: CASSWGGRDNIQYF.

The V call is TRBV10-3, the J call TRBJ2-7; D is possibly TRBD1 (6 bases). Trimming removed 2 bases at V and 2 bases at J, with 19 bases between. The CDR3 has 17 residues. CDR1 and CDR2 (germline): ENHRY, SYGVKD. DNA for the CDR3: TGTGCCATCAGTGAGCCAACCTTAACTACAGGGCCCTACGAGCAGTACTTC. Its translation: CAISEPTLTTGPYEQYF.

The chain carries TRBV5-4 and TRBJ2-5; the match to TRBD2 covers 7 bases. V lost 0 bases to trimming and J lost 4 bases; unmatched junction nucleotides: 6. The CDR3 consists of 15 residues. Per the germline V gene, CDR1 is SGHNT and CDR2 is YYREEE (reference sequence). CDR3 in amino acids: CASSLVGLDRETQYF. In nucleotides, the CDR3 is TGTGCCAGCAGCTTGGTCGGACTAGATAGAGAGACCCAGTACTTC.

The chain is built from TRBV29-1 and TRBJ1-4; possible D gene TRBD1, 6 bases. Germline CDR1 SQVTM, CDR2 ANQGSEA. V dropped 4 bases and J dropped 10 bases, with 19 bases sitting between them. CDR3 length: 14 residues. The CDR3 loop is CSVAGGASSAKLFF. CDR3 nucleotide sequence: TGCAGCGTTGCTGGGGGGGCGAGCTCCGCAAAACTGTTTTTT. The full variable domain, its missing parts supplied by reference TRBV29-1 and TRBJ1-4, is SAVISQKPSRDICQRGTSLTIQCQVDSQVTMMFWYRQQPGQSLTLIATANQGSEATYESGFVIDKFPISRPNLTFSTLTVSNMSPEDSSIYLCSVAGGASSAKLFFGSGTQLSVL.

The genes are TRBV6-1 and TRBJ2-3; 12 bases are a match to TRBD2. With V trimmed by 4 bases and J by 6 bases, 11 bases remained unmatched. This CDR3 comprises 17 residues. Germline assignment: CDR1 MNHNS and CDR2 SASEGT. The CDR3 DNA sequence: TGTGCCAGCAGTGGGCGACTAGCGGGAGCCGAGGATGATACGCAGTATTTT. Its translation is CASSGRLAGAEDDTQYF.

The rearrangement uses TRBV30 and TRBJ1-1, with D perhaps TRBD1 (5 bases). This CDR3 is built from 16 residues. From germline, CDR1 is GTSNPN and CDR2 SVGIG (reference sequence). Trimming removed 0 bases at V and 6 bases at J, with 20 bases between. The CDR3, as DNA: TGTGCCTGGAGTGTATCTTTAGGGAGGGGAAGGGCTGAAGCTTTCTTT. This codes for CAWSVSLGRGRAEAFF. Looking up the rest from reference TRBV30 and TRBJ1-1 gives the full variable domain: SQTIHQWPATLVQPVGSPLSLECTVEGTSNPNLYWYRQAAGRGLQLLFYSVGIGQISSEVPQNLSASRPQDRQFILSSKKLLLSDSGFYLCAWSVSLGRGRAEAFFGQGTRLTVV.

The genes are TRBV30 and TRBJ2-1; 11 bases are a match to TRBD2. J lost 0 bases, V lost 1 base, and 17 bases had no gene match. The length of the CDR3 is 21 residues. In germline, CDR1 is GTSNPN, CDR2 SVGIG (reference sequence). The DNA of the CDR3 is TGTGCCTGGAGTGCACCCCCTGGACTAGCGGGCAGACATAGCTCCTACAATGAGCAGTTCTTC. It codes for CAWSAPPGLAGRHSSYNEQFF.

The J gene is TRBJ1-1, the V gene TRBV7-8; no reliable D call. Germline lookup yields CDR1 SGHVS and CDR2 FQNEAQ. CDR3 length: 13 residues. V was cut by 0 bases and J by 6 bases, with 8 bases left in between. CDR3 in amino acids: CASSLAQKSEAFF. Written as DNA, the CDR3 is TGTGCCAGCAGCTTAGCACAGAAATCTGAAGCTTTCTTT.

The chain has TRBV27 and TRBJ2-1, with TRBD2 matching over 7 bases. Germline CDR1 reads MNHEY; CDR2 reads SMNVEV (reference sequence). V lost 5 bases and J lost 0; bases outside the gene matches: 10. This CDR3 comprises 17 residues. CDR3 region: CASSGPETSLSYNEQFF. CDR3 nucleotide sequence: TGTGCCAGCAGTGGTCCCGAGACTAGCCTCTCCTACAATGAGCAGTTCTTC.

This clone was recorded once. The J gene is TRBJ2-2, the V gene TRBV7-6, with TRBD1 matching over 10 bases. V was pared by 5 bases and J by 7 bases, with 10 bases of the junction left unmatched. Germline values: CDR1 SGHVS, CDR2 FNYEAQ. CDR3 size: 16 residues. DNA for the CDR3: TGTGCCAGCAGCCCACTGACAGGGGGCTTCAGCGGGGAGCTGTTTTTT. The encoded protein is CASSPLTGGFSGELFF.